This T cell receptor beta chain is drawn from a study of shared clonotypes between healthy human individuals. Using immunoSEQ multiplex PCR, the repertoire was profiled, and TCRdb retains in-frame clones only, with some absent. The profile shows some 2,000,000 clones, 85% to 95% of them singletons. The V and J ends lost 4 bases and 0 bases respectively, with 12 bases between them. Germline V lookup: CDR1 KGHSH, CDR2 LQKENI. CDR3 length equals 15 residues. This receptor was obtained from a man aged 18 to 29 in good health. The sample comprised naive CD4+ T cells sorted from blood. Described subset: CD45RA+ positively selected. The V gene is TRBV18, the J gene TRBJ1-1; D is unclear. The CDR3 bases are TGTGCCAGCTCACAGTTGGGAGTTGTGAACACTGAAGCTTTCTTT. Residues: CASSQLGVVNTEAFF.